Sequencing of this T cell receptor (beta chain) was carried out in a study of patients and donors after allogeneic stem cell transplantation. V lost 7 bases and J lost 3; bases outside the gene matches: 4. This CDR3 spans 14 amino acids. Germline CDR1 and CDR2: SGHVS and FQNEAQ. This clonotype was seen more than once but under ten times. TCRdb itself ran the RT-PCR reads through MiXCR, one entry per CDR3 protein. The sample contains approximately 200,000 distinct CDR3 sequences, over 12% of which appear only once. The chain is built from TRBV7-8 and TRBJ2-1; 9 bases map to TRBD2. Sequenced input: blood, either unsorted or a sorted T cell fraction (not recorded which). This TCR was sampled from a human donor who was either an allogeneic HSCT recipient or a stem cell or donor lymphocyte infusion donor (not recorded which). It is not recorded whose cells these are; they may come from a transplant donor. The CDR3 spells CASTGTSLYNEQFF. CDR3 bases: TGTGCCAGCACCGGGACTAGCCTCTACAATGAGCAGTTCTTC. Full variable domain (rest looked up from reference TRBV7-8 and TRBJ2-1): GAGVSQSPRYKVAKRGQDVALRCDPISGHVSLFWYQQALGQGPEFLTYFQNEAQLDKSGLPSDRFFAERPEGSVSTLKIQRTQQEDSAVYLCASTGTSLYNEQFFGPGTRLTVL.